Following are 10 T cell receptor beta chains from one sample sequenced in a study of blood T cell repertoires in COVID-19. Sequencing used immunoSEQ multiplex PCR; TCRdb keeps in-frame clones, though not all of them. There are 90,000 to 120,000 clones in the sample; roughly 84% occur only once, and around 4.2% lies in the top ten. The sample comprised peripheral blood. The receptors were gathered from a human donor in a cohort sampled during active COVID-19.

The chain combines TRBV7-2 with TRBJ2-1, with D possibly being TRBD2 (5 bases). Germline V gene sequence: CDR1 SGHTA, CDR2 FQGNSA. This CDR3 has 13 amino acids. V was clipped by 5 bases and J by 10 bases, with 15 bases between them. As DNA, the CDR3 is TGTGCCAGCAGCCAGCACCAGGACTCAGAGCAGTTCTTC. This codes for CASSQHQDSEQFF.

The chain links TRBV6-5 to TRBJ1-1, with unresolved D. V lost 6 bases and J lost 1, with 12 bases in between. Germline CDR1 is MNHEY and CDR2 is SVGAGI. The length of the CDR3 is 14 residues. Here the CDR3 DNA reads TGTGCCAGCAGCCAGCCGAGGAAGAACACTGAAGCTTTCTTT. It specifies CASSQPRKNTEAFF.

A single count supports this clone. The genes are TRBV7-2 and TRBJ1-6, with D possibly being TRBD1 (5 bases). The CDR3 extends over 15 amino acids. The V end lost 5 bases, the J end lost 4 bases, and 12 bases lay between the germline ends. The germline V gene has CDR1 SGHTA and CDR2 FQGNSA. The DNA of the CDR3 is TGTGCCAGCAGCGGACAAAGGGTATATAATTCACCCCTCCACTTT. This encodes CASSGQRVYNSPLHF.

The V and J genes are TRBV6-2 or TRBV6-3 and TRBJ2-7; D is ambiguous. V was trimmed by 2 bases and J by 0 bases, leaving 14 bases between them. The germline V gene encodes CDR1 MNHEY and CDR2 SVGEGT. There are 16 residues in the CDR3. The CDR3 DNA reads TGTGCCAGCAGTTACGCGGCCCGATATTTCTCCTACGAGCAGTACTTC. The encoded protein is CASSYAARYFSYEQYF.

The V and J genes are TRBV3-1 (or the pseudogene TRBV3-2) and TRBJ1-2; D uncertain. CDR3 length: 13 residues. The ends were cut back, 4 bases at V and 4 bases at J, with 10 bases in the middle. CDR1 is LGHDT, CDR2 YNNKEL, per germline (reference sequence). The CDR3 is CASSPLRSYGYTF. In DNA, the CDR3 is TGTGCCAGCAGCCCTCTGAGGTCCTATGGCTACACCTTC.

The rearrangement joins TRBV27 to TRBJ1-6, with 9 nucleotides matching TRBD1. The CDR3 totals 16 residues. The germline V gene has CDR1 MNHEY and CDR2 SMNVEV (reference sequence). J gave up 6 bases and V 6 bases, and 9 bases lay outside the gene matches. The CDR3 DNA reads as TGTGCCAGCAGGCCGTGGACAGGGGAGATTAATTCACCCCTCCACTTT. It codes for CASRPWTGEINSPLHF.

The chain recombines TRBV13 with TRBJ1-1; 10 bases fit TRBD1. V lost 1 base, J lost 7 bases, and 21 bases stayed unmatched. From germline, CDR1 is PRHDT and CDR2 FYEKMQ (reference sequence). The CDR3 extends over 20 amino acids. The DNA of the CDR3 is TGTGCCAGCAGCTTAGAGGAGGGAAGGTGGGACAGGGGATATAAGGGTGAAGCTTTCTTT. Translated, it gives CASSLEEGRWDRGYKGEAFF.

This clone appeared a few times. The chain couples TRBV3-1 (or the pseudogene TRBV3-2) to TRBJ1-2, with D tentatively TRBD1 (6 bases). Germline lookup yields CDR1 LGHDT and CDR2 YNNKEL (reference sequence). Between the trimmed V and J ends, which lost 3 bases and 4 bases, there was a span of 12 bases. The CDR3 has 14 amino acids. CDR3 bases: TGTGCCAGCAGCCACGGACAGATCAGCTATGGCTACACCTTC. Translation gives CASSHGQISYGYTF.

The chain links TRBV10-1 to TRBJ2-7; 10 bases line up with TRBD2. From germline, CDR1 is WNHNN and CDR2 SYGVQD (reference sequence). Germline trimming cut 2 bases from V and 6 bases from J; bases unmatched to any gene: 10. This CDR3 contains 16 residues. DNA for the CDR3: TGCGCCAGCAGTGAGGGAGCGGGAGGGCCAATACCCGAGCAGTACGTC. Translated, it gives CASSEGAGGPIPEQYV.

In its sample, this clone was seen a few times. The V gene is TRBV7-6, the J gene TRBJ2-2; a weak D match, TRBD1 (5 bases). V dropped 6 bases and J dropped 1 base, with 6 bases sitting between them. The CDR3 covers 13 residues. Germline CDR1 and CDR2: SGHVS and FNYEAQ. The DNA of the CDR3 is TGTGCCAGCAGAGGGGAGAACACCGGGGAGCTGTTTTTT. It codes for CASRGENTGELFF.